This T cell receptor beta chain was recorded in a study of beta chain features in type 1 diabetes. As for the study in general: The samples had roughly 110 million sorted cells examined in all. Whole-study findings and limits: It was not settled here whether HLA type affects TCRB rearrangement.

As every portion of the isolated RNA was reverse transcribed, the sequencing read expressed TCRB transcripts. The method was immunoSEQ multiplex PCR; TCRdb's version includes in-frame clones alone and lacks a portion of them. The sample lists a few hundred thousand clones; 15% to 20% were seen once. Concerning this clone: Its matching antigen is unknown.

Germline-derived CDR1 and CDR2 are LGHNA and YNFKEQ. V lost 4 bases and J 6 bases, leaving 15 bases between the germline ends. This CDR3 has 14 amino acids. V is TRBV4-2 and J is TRBJ1-2; a possible D gene is TRBD1 (5 bases). Sequencing was done on a sample of naive CD4+ T cells from blood. This TCR was recovered from a woman between 18 and 29 years old in good health. Here the CDR3 DNA reads TGTGCCAGCAGCCTCCAGGGAGGAGGGGATGGCTACACCTTC. This sequence encodes CASSLQGGGDGYTF.